These 21 T cell receptor beta chains were all obtained from the same sample, sequenced in a study of regulatory T cells in long-lasting Graves disease. Arm-PCR of CDR3 regions with iRepertoire HTBI primers generated TCR beta libraries. Via MiXCR, TCRdb re-called the multiplex PCR reads, giving one row per CDR3 protein. This sample yields 650,000 to 850,000 distinct CDR3 sequences, of which around 30% are seen a single time; roughly 41% belongs to the top ten. The time point is: persistent/refractory GD, antithyroid drugs over 5 years with positive TRAb. Following extraction of RNA from PBMCs, that RNA was used to make the TCR library. The source material was peripheral blood mononuclear cells (PBMCs), sampled when the disease was refractory, from a patient treated with antithyroid drugs. The receptors stem from a female donor with Graves disease.

This clonotype was counted a few times. The gene calls are TRBV27 and TRBJ2-1; TRBD2 matches at 7 bases. This CDR3 has 14 residues. Germline V gene sequence: CDR1 MNHEY, CDR2 SMNVEV (reference sequence). V trimming: 2 bases; J trimming: 5 bases; junction bases outside the gene matches: 3. The CDR3 sequence is CASSLGAGNNEQFF. CDR3 in DNA: TGTGCCAGCAGTTTAGGAGCGGGAAACAATGAGCAGTTCTTC.

The rearrangement links TRBV5-1 to TRBJ1-3; maybe TRBD1 (5 bases). Per the germline V gene, CDR1 is SGHRS and CDR2 is YFSETQ. V lost 3 bases and J lost 3, with 19 bases in between. The CDR3 has 17 residues. Written as DNA, the CDR3 is TGCGCCAGCAGCTGGGCGTTCCAGGGCGGTCGTGGAAACACCATATATTTT. It codes for CASSWAFQGGRGNTIYF.

The chain has TRBV5-4 and TRBJ1-2; D remains unclear. V lost 1 base, J lost 7 bases, and 11 bases lay in between. The CDR3 sequence is 13 residues long. Germline V gives CDR1 SGHNT, CDR2 YYREEE (reference sequence). The DNA of the CDR3 is TGTGCCAGCAGCTTGCTCGGAATAGGTGGCTACACCTTC. This translates into CASSLLGIGGYTF.

J is TRBJ1-2 and V is TRBV25-1, with D perhaps TRBD1 (6 bases). Deletions cut 0 bases from V and 1 base from J, with 12 bases between. The CDR3 has 16 residues. Germline V gene sequence: CDR1 MGHDK, CDR2 SYGVNS. The CDR3 DNA sequence: TGTGCCAGCAGTGAATATCGGACAGACCGTAACTATGGCTACACCTTC. As protein: CASSEYRTDRNYGYTF.

This clonotype has ten or more counts. This rearrangement joins TRBV24-1 to TRBJ2-5; no clear D gene. This CDR3 has 13 amino acids. Per the germline V gene, CDR1 is KGHDR and CDR2 is SFDVKD. Trimming cost V 0 bases and J 2 bases, with 3 bases left between them. The CDR3 coding sequence is TGTGCCACCAGTGATTTGAATCAAGAGACCCAGTACTTC. It encodes CATSDLNQETQYF.

This clonotype was seen more than once but under ten times. The chain couples TRBV10-2 to TRBJ1-4, with D maybe TRBD1 (5 bases). Between the trimmed V and J ends, which lost 0 bases and 5 bases, there was a span of 16 bases. The CDR3 is 17 residues long. Germline CDR1 and CDR2: WSHSY and SAAADI. CDR3 in DNA: TGCGCCAGCAGTGAGTCATACAGTGGGGACGGCAATGAAAAACTGTTTTTT. Its translation is CASSESYSGDGNEKLFF.

This chain joins TRBV5-6 and TRBJ1-1; unclear D gene. CDR1 is SGHDT and CDR2 is YYEEEE in the germline V gene. The CDR3 runs 14 residues. V gave up 0 bases and J gave up 3 bases, with 9 bases separating them. CDR3 in DNA: TGTGCCAGCAGCTTGGAAGGACTTGACACTGAAGCTTTCTTT. Translated: CASSLEGLDTEAFF.

This clonotype was counted only a few times. The chain couples TRBV7-9 to TRBJ1-4, with a possible D match to TRBD1 (5 bases). CDR3 length equals 15 residues. V was shortened by 4 bases and J by 3 bases, with 12 bases between the two germline ends. CDR1 and CDR2 (germline): SEHNR, FQNEAQ (reference sequence). For the CDR3, the DNA is TGTGCCAGCAGCTCGGCGGGGGGGTCTAATGAAAAACTGTTTTTT. Its protein is CASSSAGGSNEKLFF. The variable domain in full, completed from reference TRBV7-9 and TRBJ1-4, reads DTGVSQNPRHKITKRGQNVTFRCDPISEHNRLYWYRQTLGQGPEFLTYFQNEAQLEKSRLLSDRFSAERPKGSFSTLEIQRTEQGDSAMYLCASSSAGGSNEKLFFGSGTQLSVL.

This clonotype was seen ten or more times. The chain is built from TRBV27 and TRBJ1-2, with D possibly being TRBD1 (6 bases). V was clipped by 5 bases and J by 1 base, with 14 bases between them. This CDR3 has 15 residues. Germline loops: CDR1 MNHEY, CDR2 SMNVEV (reference sequence). The CDR3 region is CASSTTGSGNYGYTF. The CDR3, as DNA: TGTGCCAGCAGTACTACAGGGAGTGGTAACTATGGCTACACCTTC.

The chain employs TRBV7-9 and TRBJ1-3, with TRBD1 matching over 8 bases. Unmatched junction bases numbered 5, after V lost 6 bases and J lost 7 bases. Germline V lookup: CDR1 SEHNR, CDR2 FQNEAQ (reference sequence). This CDR3 contains 13 residues. As DNA, the CDR3 is TGTGCCAGCAGATCAGGGGGCGGGAACACCATATATTTT. Translating gives CASRSGGGNTIYF.

This clonotype was counted a few times. The chain carries TRBV5-1 and TRBJ1-1; D is perhaps TRBD1 (5 bases). CDR3 length: 13 amino acids. Germline V CDR1 and CDR2: SGHRS, YFSETQ. The ends were cut back, 6 bases at V and 1 base at J, with 10 bases in the middle. The CDR3 here is CASTYQGNTEAFF. The DNA for the CDR3 is TGCGCCAGCACTTACCAGGGGAACACTGAAGCTTTCTTT.

This clonotype has at least ten counts. The V and J genes are TRBV29-1 and TRBJ2-5; 8 bases are shared with TRBD2. V dropped 4 bases and J dropped 4; count of bases not matched to a gene: 2. CDR1 and CDR2 from the germline V gene are SQVTM and ANQGSEA. The CDR3 runs 12 residues. The CDR3 coding sequence is TGCAGCGTTGTCCGGGGGGGAGAGACCCAGTACTTC. Translating it yields CSVVRGGETQYF.

There are a few counts of this clonotype. This chain uses TRBV12-3 or TRBV12-4 with TRBJ2-3; 7 nucleotides match TRBD1. With 7 bases clipped from V and 0 bases from J, the junction kept 7 bases outside the gene matches. CDR3 length equals 15 residues. CDR3 residues: CASTLGGGSTDTQYF. The CDR3 DNA is TGTGCCAGCACTCTAGGGGGCGGGAGCACAGATACGCAGTATTTT.

The genes are TRBV19 and TRBJ1-5; a possible D gene is TRBD1 (5 bases). This CDR3 has 16 residues. Germline V gene lookup returns CDR1 LNHDA and CDR2 SQIVND (reference sequence). Deletions cut 5 bases from V and 5 bases from J, with 19 bases between. This CDR3 reads CASSLRVLNSYQPQHF. DNA for the CDR3: TGTGCCAGTAGTCTCAGGGTCCTCAACTCATATCAGCCCCAGCATTTT. The complete variable domain, with remaining parts taken from reference TRBV19 and TRBJ1-5, reads DGGITQSPKYLFRKEGQNVTLSCEQNLNHDAMYWYRQDPGQGLRLIYYSQIVNDFQKGDIAEGYSVSREKKESFPLTVTSAQKNPTAFYLCASSLRVLNSYQPQHFGDGTRLSIL.

The chain is built from TRBV30 and TRBJ1-1; the D gene is possibly TRBD1 (5 bases). The CDR3 is 16 residues long. The V gene's germline CDR1 is GTSNPN and CDR2 SVGIG (reference sequence). V was pared by 4 bases and J by 0 bases, with 18 bases between. In DNA form, the CDR3 reads TGTGCCTGGATGCCCCAGGGAAGGGCTATGAACACTGAAGCTTTCTTT. This gives the protein CAWMPQGRAMNTEAFF.

The chain couples TRBV9 to TRBJ2-5, with 7 bases fitting TRBD2. Germline values: CDR1 SGDLS, CDR2 YYNGEE. V shed 0 bases, J shed 4 bases, and the junction held 6 bases outside the gene matches. The CDR3 consists of 15 residues. The CDR3 DNA follows: TGTGCCAGCAGCGTAGTGGCGGGAGTGGGAGAGACCCAGTACTTC. Translating it yields CASSVVAGVGETQYF.

V usage is TRBV27 and J usage is TRBJ1-1; the match to TRBD1 covers 7 bases. In germline, CDR1 is MNHEY, CDR2 SMNVEV (reference sequence). With 3 bases clipped from V and 7 bases from J, the junction kept 11 bases outside the gene matches. This CDR3 has 15 residues. The CDR3: CASSFDRAPRGEAFF. In nucleotides, the CDR3 is TGTGCCAGCAGTTTCGACAGGGCCCCCCGGGGTGAAGCTTTCTTT.

The chain links TRBV20-1 to TRBJ2-7; a weak D match, TRBD2 (6 bases). This CDR3 is 15 amino acids long. Trimming left V 0 bases short and J 0 bases short, with 12 bases between. From germline, CDR1 is DFQATT and CDR2 SNEGSKA (reference sequence). CDR3 loop: CSARDFAGTSYEQYF. CDR3 sequence (DNA): TGCAGTGCTAGAGATTTCGCGGGAACCTCCTACGAGCAGTACTTC.

V gene TRBV12-3 or TRBV12-4 combines with J gene TRBJ1-2, with a tentative D call TRBD1 (5 bases). The V and J ends lost 5 bases and 1 base respectively, with 17 bases between them. This CDR3 comprises 16 residues. The CDR3: CASSPAPSRVNYGYTF. The CDR3 coding sequence is TGTGCCAGCAGTCCAGCCCCGAGCAGGGTTAACTATGGCTACACCTTC.

V is TRBV7-2 and J is TRBJ1-6; D is ambiguous. V dropped 5 bases and J dropped 10 bases, with 12 bases sitting between them. The CDR3 length is 13 residues. The germline gives CDR1 SGHTA, CDR2 FQGNSA. The CDR3 loop reads CASSLLAGSPLHF. CDR3 DNA: TGTGCCAGCAGCCTCCTAGCGGGCTCACCCCTCCACTTT.

This chain joins TRBV6-2 or TRBV6-3 and TRBJ2-6; TRBD1 aligns across 10 bases. The V segment lost 4 bases and the J segment 3 bases; nucleotides outside the gene matches: 6. The germline V gene has CDR1 MNHEY and CDR2 SVGEGT. The CDR3 totals 17 residues. Here the CDR3 DNA reads TGTGCCAGCAGTTCTCGGGACAGGGGATTTGGGGCCAACGTCCTGACTTTC. Encoded protein: CASSSRDRGFGANVLTF.